This TCR beta chain came from a study of blood T cell repertoires in COVID-19 (dated by TCRdb to 2018 to 2021). In the study overall: The collaborator samples originated in the United States, Italy and Spain and spanned the acute and convalescent phases of COVID-19. The repertoires were made available in a free public database intended to serve as a resource for research on the immune response to SARS-CoV-2. The prospective study material was composed of cDNA or gDNA derived from T cells, B-cell-depleted T cells, or PBMCs. Deeply sampled blood TCRbeta repertoires from subjects exposed to, actively infected with, or recovered from COVID-19 were included in the dataset. A de-identified subject ID, COVID-19 status, age in years and sex were almost always included in the sample metadata. Samples were obtained from the ongoing ImmuneRACE study (first 160 participants) and from 1,000 to 1,500 subjects provided by 6 global collaborators. Where available, HLA class I and class II types were taken from metadata supplied by the sample provider and were not determined by assay-based typing.

The collaborating institutions used their own protocols to collect whole blood in K2EDTA tubes. For TCRbeta analysis, collaborator samples were shipped as frozen whole blood, as isolated PBMCs, or as DNA extracted from either sample type. The immunoSEQ Assay, a bias-controlled multiplex PCR, was used to amplify TCRbeta CDR3 regions from genomic DNA. The paper's processing steps were these. The number of nucleated cells in each sample was estimated by amplification of reference gene primers within the assay. To quantify the absolute abundance of each unique TCRbeta CDR3 rearrangement, sequence reads were collapsed and filtered. For each sample, productive Simpson clonality was calculated as the square root of Simpson's diversity index over productive rearrangements. In its TCRdb copy, this immuneACCESS table keeps in-frame sequences only and misses some clones. Where compared with another copy, unresolved V genes explain less than half of these, and the others have no known cause. Clone size and the V and J calls come from that table; the DNA yielded D and trimming. The sample table lists more than 85,000 clones, approximately 82% of them with a count of one. 20% to 30% of the sample is in the top ten clones.

The count of this clone is one. Its specific antigen is unknown. Base qualities were left out, and no much larger clone turns up one base away. Summary of the overall study and its limitations: The amount of clinical and demographic metadata varied by source and participant and was provided uncurated.

The CDR3 spans 16 residues, from the cysteine through the phenylalanine. Just the 48-base CDR3 DNA is kept, in frame starting at base 1. In the germline V gene, CDR1 corresponds to KGHSH and CDR2 to LQKENI. V is reduced by 0 bases and J by 8 bases, leaving a spacing of 19 bases between them. The clonotype comes from a man in his 60s with acute or convalescent COVID-19. The sequenced sample was peripheral blood. The chain couples TRBV18 to TRBJ1-2, with TRBD1 perhaps the D gene, on 5 matching bases. The bases are TGTGCCAGCTCACCACCGATGCAGGGTAGAGGTAACGGCTACACCTTC. This translates into CASSPPMQGRGNGYTF.